This is a list of T cell receptor beta chains from one sample in a study of vaccination and CD4 T cells after COVID-19. No antigen has been identified for these receptors. TCRdb reprocessed the PCR reads via MiXCR and lists one record per CDR3 protein. Altogether 13,000 or so distinct CDR3 sequences are present, less than 35% being singletons, with the ten largest covering 8% to 9.5%. Sequenced material: CD4+ T cells from blood, cultured in vitro. The receptor source for this set is a human donor who had recovered from COVID-19. CDR3s leave out the opening cysteine and the closing phenylalanine or tryptophan. Each record gives: D gene, clone size, V gene, CDR3 protein. The D gene is left open where the match is weak. Clone size appears in some rows only: once, few, many, or a class for an expanded clone.

>.|few|TRBV19
ASSRGDIGTDTQY
>TRBD1|.|TRBV19
ASSPRDSEAF
>.|.|TRBV7-2
ASSLSNDFLTTGGSTDTQY
>.|.|TRBV5-5
ASSLEAADSPLH
>TRBD1|few|TRBV27
ASSLSQGVRYGYT
>TRBD1|few|TRBV7-2
ASSQGQGVNGYT
>.|.|TRBV4-3
ASSQEVAGAVAKNIQY
>.|.|TRBV6-1
ASSDITGTDWQF
>.|few|TRBV19
ASALGATYGYT
>.|.|TRBV5-4
ASSLGGGANTDTQY
>.|.|TRBV30
AWSTRRNAEAF
>TRBD1|few|TRBV20-1
SARDRLNTEAF
>.|.|TRBV12-3/TRBV12-4
ASSLALRTEAF
>.|.|TRBV20-1
SARDWEETQY
>TRBD1|.|TRBV12-5
ASGLGGQGDQPQH
>TRBD1|.|TRBV5-8
ASSLPGQGSPHEQY
>TRBD1|.|TRBV7-2
ASSPSTGVNTEAF
>.|.|TRBV21-1
ASSTPNLADTQY
>TRBD2|.|TRBV10-1
ASSDLRTSGNTGELF
>.|medium-sized|TRBV20-1
SARDLANSPLH
>.|few|TRBV14
ASSQAREVGYT
>.|.|TRBV5-1
ASSLVGNTYEQY
>TRBD2|.|TRBV6-1
ASRMYGGVGELF
>TRBD2|.|TRBV12-3/TRBV12-4
ASSPPAAGGFSSYEQY
>.|.|TRBV5-6
ASSVIFALTSNTEAF
>.|.|TRBV20-1
SARVQGQTYNSPLH
>.|few|TRBV20-1
SARDSDRLNQPQH
>TRBD1|few|TRBV5-1
ASSRQGTQETQY
>TRBD1|few|TRBV7-2
ASSLGTGRSEKLF
>TRBD2|.|TRBV19
ASSSRLAGTDTQY
>.|.|TRBV5-3
ASSSVVEGAGANVLT
>TRBD2|.|TRBV10-3
AIRGTREETQY
>.|few|TRBV21-1
ASSKGQTGGGKDTQY
>TRBD1|few|TRBV27
ASSLNPWDRVYEQY
>.|few|TRBV6-5
ASSYLGGGSLH
>TRBD1|.|TRBV20-1
SAGVDRGGTEAF
>.|few|TRBV11-3
ASSLGNRAPDTQY
>TRBD2|.|TRBV20-1
SAPLGGWLYNEQF
>.|.|TRBV20-1
SARDRVYSYEQY
>.|.|TRBV6-2/TRBV6-3
ASSYTGWETFGQY
>TRBD1|.|TRBV30
AWRGQGGSNGYT
>.|few|TRBV4-1
ASKGGGAANTGELF
>.|few|TRBV7-2
ASSLSPLLAGGLFSTDTQY
>TRBD2|.|TRBV11-2
ASRPSGGTDTQY
>.|.|TRBV5-1
ASSPTTANTGELF
>.|.|TRBV12-3/TRBV12-4
ASMSREGITEAF
>.|.|TRBV5-1
ASSPGGARETQY
>.|few|TRBV5-1
ASSLSASGSHGYT
>TRBD2|few|TRBV12-3/TRBV12-4
ASSMGLAGLSSYNEQF
>TRBD1|.|TRBV5-1
ASSLAGTGGIGYT
>.|.|TRBV12-3/TRBV12-4
ASSPGPTLGNTIY
>.|.|TRBV15
ATSPDDPLGRTGELF
>TRBD1|.|TRBV12-3/TRBV12-4
ASSPTGGVYEQY
>TRBD1|.|TRBV6-1
TSSEIGTGANNSPLH
>.|.|TRBV27
ASSLRNRDHQPQH
>.|.|TRBV6-2/TRBV6-3
ASSRVLRSYEQY
>.|.|TRBV7-9
ASSRTDSGNTIY
>.|.|TRBV6-2/TRBV6-3
ASSSRTRGTDTQY
>.|.|TRBV7-9
ASSLNGPRGRSSEKLF